The 27 T cell receptor beta chains listed next were all sequenced from one sample in a study of shared clonotypes between healthy human individuals. The protocol was immunoSEQ multiplex PCR, while the TCRdb copy is restricted to in-frame clones and leaves out a portion. The sample holds about 2.3 million clones, 80% to 95% seen once. The specimen was naive CD4+ T cells from PBMCs. Noted subset: CD45RA+ positively selected. The source of these receptors is a man younger than 30 in good health. Some clones in this sample may be carry-over from other donors' samples.

The rearrangement uses TRBV28 and TRBJ1-4; D is unclear. The germline CDR1 and CDR2 sequences are MDHEN and SYDVKM. The CDR3 is 14 amino acids. V dropped 4 bases and J dropped 4 bases, with 10 bases sitting between them. The CDR3 DNA is TGTGCCAGCAGTTACCCCTCCGGTAATGAAAAACTGTTTTTT. Its protein product is CASSYPSGNEKLFF.

The CDR3 region is CASNGGPLWHEQYF. The DNA of the CDR3 is TGTGCCAGTAATGGGGGGCCCCTTTGGCACGAGCAGTACTTC. The rearrangement links TRBV9 to TRBJ2-7; tentatively, D is TRBD1 or TRBD2 (6 bases each). The CDR3 consists of 14 residues. The germline CDR1 and CDR2 sequences are SGDLS and YYNGEE. V lost 8 bases, J lost 5 bases, and 20 bases lay in between.

V is TRBV28 and J is TRBJ2-3, with D unresolved. The CDR3 runs 12 residues. V lost 1 base and J 11 bases, leaving 10 bases between the germline ends. CDR1 is MDHEN, CDR2 SYDVKM, per germline. The DNA for the CDR3 is TGTGCCAGCAGTTTATTGTCCCATGAGCAGTATTTT. This translates into CASSLLSHEQYF.

The rearrangement uses TRBV6-4 and TRBJ2-1; D gene ambiguous. The germline V gene encodes CDR1 MRHNA and CDR2 SNTAGT. V was pared by 5 bases and J by 5 bases, with 10 bases between. CDR3 length: 13 residues. In DNA, the CDR3 is TGTGCCAGCAGTCCGGCCCTGGACAATGAGCAGTTCTTC. This sequence encodes CASSPALDNEQFF.

This clone was counted a few times. This chain links TRBV4-2 with TRBJ1-3; 11 nucleotides line up with TRBD1. V shed 3 bases, J shed 14 bases, and the junction held 9 bases outside the gene matches. Germline CDR1 LGHNA, CDR2 YNFKEQ. CDR3 length equals 14 residues. The CDR3 DNA reads TGTGCCAGCAGCCAGGCGGGACAGGGGGACGCCGTATATTTT. Its protein product is CASSQAGQGDAVYF.

J is TRBJ1-3 and V is TRBV4-1, with D uncertain. V dropped 1 base and J dropped 0 bases, with 10 bases sitting between them. CDR3 length: 16 residues. CDR1 MGHRA and CDR2 YSYEKL come from the germline V gene. The CDR3 DNA follows: TGCGCCAGCAGCCAAGTGAGATCCCTCTCTGGAAACACCATATATTTT. It specifies CASSQVRSLSGNTIYF.

There are a few counts of this clone. The CDR3 DNA sequence: TGTGCCAGCAGCTTGGGTGACAGGGACACCGGGGAGCTGTTTTTT. Protein product: CASSLGDRDTGELFF. The chain uses TRBV5-4 and TRBJ2-2, with TRBD1 matching over 7 bases. This CDR3 has 15 residues. Germline CDR1 reads SGHNT; CDR2 reads YYREEE (reference sequence). V gave up 0 bases and J gave up 3 bases; unmatched junction bases: 2.

The rearrangement joins TRBV28 to TRBJ1-2; 7 bases line up with TRBD1. The V gene's germline CDR1 is MDHEN and CDR2 SYDVKM. With V trimmed by 7 bases and J by 7 bases, 12 bases remained unmatched. The CDR3 is 14 residues long. CDR3 in amino acids: CASTSPGRGGGYTF. The DNA for the CDR3 is TGTGCCAGCACCTCTCCCGGCAGGGGGGGTGGCTACACCTTC.

This chain uses TRBV6-5 with TRBJ2-7; TRBD1 is a possible D gene (6 bases). The CDR3 loop spans 14 amino acids. V lost 5 bases to trimming and J lost 0 bases, with 11 bases between them. Germline CDR1 and CDR2: MNHEY and SVGAGI. The CDR3 loop is CASSHRGHSYEQYF. Written as DNA, the CDR3 is TGTGCCAGCAGTCATCGGGGACACTCCTACGAGCAGTACTTC.

The rearrangement uses TRBV7-9 and TRBJ2-2; TRBD2 is a possible D gene (7 bases). Per the germline V gene, CDR1 is SEHNR and CDR2 is FQNEAQ (reference sequence). This CDR3 is built from 16 residues. V was cut by 4 bases and J by 6 bases, with 18 bases left in between. CDR3 protein: CASSSGVREKAGELFF. The CDR3 DNA reads TGTGCCAGCAGCTCAGGGGTGCGGGAGAAGGCCGGGGAGCTGTTTTTT.

This chain uses TRBV7-9 with TRBJ2-7; TRBD1 might be the D (5 bases). Germline-derived CDR1 and CDR2 are SEHNR and FQNEAQ (reference sequence). The V end lost 0 bases, the J end lost 7 bases, and 10 bases lay between the germline ends. This CDR3 spans 13 amino acids. In DNA form, the CDR3 reads TGTGCCAGCAGCTTAGCGGCAGGGATTGAGCAGTACTTC. Protein product: CASSLAAGIEQYF.

The CDR3: CASSFISGDRYEQYF. CDR3 sequence (DNA): TGTGCCAGCAGTTTCATTAGCGGCGACCGCTACGAGCAGTACTTC. V and J are TRBV27 and TRBJ2-5; tentatively, D is TRBD2 (6 bases). The end of the DNA aligns better with TRBJ2-7, so the J call may be wrong. Germline loops: CDR1 MNHEY, CDR2 SMNVEV (reference sequence). CDR3 length: 15 amino acids.

The chain couples TRBV10-3 to TRBJ1-3, with D tentatively TRBD1 (5 bases). Trimming took off 0 bases at V and 4 bases at J, with 10 bases between the two ends. Germline values: CDR1 ENHRY, CDR2 SYGVKD. The CDR3 sequence is 15 residues long. The CDR3 spells CAISESMGDGNTIYF. In nucleotides, the CDR3 is TGTGCCATCAGTGAGTCGATGGGGGACGGAAACACCATATATTTT.

The genes are TRBV5-6 and TRBJ1-5; no reliable D call. Trimming shortened V by 1 base and J by 5 bases, and 10 bases separated the two germline ends. Germline CDR1 is SGHDT and CDR2 is YYEEEE. This CDR3 is 14 amino acids long. CDR3 nucleotides: TGTGCCAGCAGCTTGACGCAGGCAGATCAGCCCCAGCATTTT. It yields the protein CASSLTQADQPQHF.

The J gene is TRBJ2-6, the V gene TRBV19; D might be TRBD2 (5 bases). Trimming pared 8 bases from V and 0 bases from J, leaving 5 bases between. This CDR3 comprises 13 residues. Germline CDR1 and CDR2: LNHDA and SQIVND (reference sequence). This CDR3 is CASAGSGANVLTF. The CDR3 DNA follows: TGTGCCAGTGCGGGCTCTGGGGCCAACGTCCTGACTTTC. The entire variable domain, with the rest obtained from reference TRBV19 and TRBJ2-6, is as follows: DGGITQSPKYLFRKEGQNVTLSCEQNLNHDAMYWYRQDPGQGLRLIYYSQIVNDFQKGDIAEGYSVSREKKESFPLTVTSAQKNPTAFYLCASAGSGANVLTFGAGSRLTVL.

The chain recombines TRBV28 with TRBJ1-2; no definite D call. This CDR3 contains 15 residues. Germline V gene data show CDR1 as MDHEN and CDR2 as SYDVKM. Trimming shortened V by 5 bases and J by 8 bases, and 21 bases separated the two germline ends. CDR3 region: CASSLSTGISRGYTF. Here the CDR3 DNA reads TGTGCCAGCAGTCTCAGTACCGGGATATCTCGGGGCTACACCTTC.

The chain employs TRBV6-1 and TRBJ2-1, with D possibly TRBD2 on 6 matching bases. Trimming cost V 0 bases and J 0 bases, with 12 bases left between them. CDR3 length equals 17 residues. Germline CDR1 MNHNS, CDR2 SASEGT. The CDR3: CASSEAAGILSYNEQFF. CDR3 in DNA: TGTGCCAGCAGTGAAGCTGCGGGGATACTCTCCTACAATGAGCAGTTCTTC.

V usage is TRBV18 and J usage is TRBJ2-3; no clear D gene. V was pared by 5 bases and J by 5 bases, with 11 bases between. CDR3 length equals 13 residues. CDR1 is KGHSH and CDR2 is LQKENI in the germline V gene. Written as DNA, the CDR3 is TGTGCCAGCTCATGGGCCGAGCGAGATACGCAGTATTTT. This encodes CASSWAERDTQYF.

Here the CDR3 DNA reads TGCGCCAGCAGCTCAGGCCCCCTTGCTTCCTACGAGCAGTACTTC. Translated, it gives CASSSGPLASYEQYF. V usage is TRBV5-1 and J usage is TRBJ2-7; D call uncertain. Germline-derived CDR1 and CDR2 are SGHRS and YFSETQ. The CDR3 is 15 amino acids. V was cut by 3 bases and J by 1 base, with 14 bases left in between.

The V gene is TRBV6-5, the J gene TRBJ1-1, with a weak D call TRBD1 (6 bases). V dropped 5 bases and J dropped 4 bases, with 14 bases sitting between them. CDR3 length equals 14 residues. The V gene's germline CDR1 is MNHEY and CDR2 SVGAGI. The CDR3 coding sequence is TGTGCCAGCAGTCCCAACAGGGATACCACTGAAGCTTTCTTT. It codes for CASSPNRDTTEAFF.

The chain links TRBV9 to TRBJ2-1; 9 bases map to TRBD2. V was clipped by 0 bases and J by 4 bases; unmatched bases: 5. CDR1 SGDLS and CDR2 YYNGEE come from the germline V gene. The CDR3 length is 16 residues. CDR3 sequence (DNA): TGTGCCAGCAGCGTAGGGAAAGCGGGAGGTTACAATGAGCAGTTCTTC. Residues: CASSVGKAGGYNEQFF.

The chain has TRBV19 and TRBJ1-1; D unresolved. The CDR3 has 13 residues. CDR1 and CDR2 from the germline V gene are LNHDA and SQIVND (reference sequence). V gave up 7 bases and J gave up 3 bases, with 12 bases separating them. The CDR3: CASNPKIYTEAFF. CDR3 DNA: TGTGCCAGTAACCCCAAGATTTACACTGAAGCTTTCTTT.

The CDR3 bases are TGTGCCAGCAGTGAGCGGAACTCTGGGGCCAACGTCCTGACTTTC. Protein sequence: CASSERNSGANVLTF. The V and J genes are TRBV28 and TRBJ2-6, with D possibly being TRBD2 (5 bases). Per germline, CDR1 MDHEN and CDR2 SYDVKM. This CDR3 is built from 15 residues. Trimming cost V 5 bases and J 0 bases, with 8 bases left between them.

This clone was seen once. The chain has TRBV13 and TRBJ2-7, with D unclear. Germline V gene data show CDR1 as PRHDT and CDR2 as FYEKMQ (reference sequence). Trimming removed 3 bases at V and 7 bases at J, with 16 bases between. The CDR3 is made up of 14 amino acids. CDR3 in DNA: TGTGCCAGCAGCTTGCCGGGCCTCGTAGGGGAGCAGTACTTC. This encodes CASSLPGLVGEQYF.

The chain couples TRBV10-3 to TRBJ2-5, with 11 nucleotides matching TRBD1. The CDR3 loop spans 13 amino acids. The V gene end was trimmed by 7 bases and the J gene end by 3 bases; junction bases not matched to a gene: 1. From germline, CDR1 is ENHRY and CDR2 SYGVKD. The CDR3 here is CAIMGQGEETQYF. CDR3 DNA sequence: TGTGCCATCATGGGACAGGGGGAAGAGACCCAGTACTTC.

The chain is built from TRBV30 and TRBJ1-4, with TRBD1 matching over 10 bases. The CDR3 sequence is 15 residues long. Trimming cost V 3 bases and J 8 bases; bases outside gene matches: 9. The germline V gene has CDR1 GTSNPN and CDR2 SVGIG (reference sequence). CDR3 protein: CAWSGGQGNQEKLFF. DNA for the CDR3: TGTGCCTGGAGCGGGGGACAGGGGAATCAAGAAAAACTGTTTTTT.

The rearrangement uses TRBV7-3 and TRBJ2-1; TRBD1 matches 9 bases. The CDR3 has 15 amino acids. Per germline, CDR1 SGHTA and CDR2 FQGTGA. V lost 5 bases and J lost 5; bases outside the gene matches: 7. The CDR3 DNA sequence: TGTGCCAGCAGCGGTGGACAGGGGTCTAACAATGAGCAGTTCTTC. It yields the protein CASSGGQGSNNEQFF.